This T cell receptor beta chain was found in a study of post-analysis software for immune sequencing data. Study-wide findings and caveats: There were five TRBV segments more frequent in patients than controls, and TRBV5-6, TRBV5-1 and TRBV20-1 were among them.

The CDR3 is 13 residues long. Trimming took off 3 bases at V and 3 bases at J, with 9 bases between the two ends. The authors incorporated unique molecular identifiers into the TCR beta cDNA libraries. Input populations of about 0.85 to 11 million T cells gave rise to a few hundred thousand cDNA molecules. One entry per CDR3 protein results from TCRdb running MiXCR on the PCR reads. The table records 700,000 to 900,000 distinct CDR3 sequences, under 60% of them present only once. This clonotype has more than one count but fewer than ten. What it binds is not known. The sample comprised blood. The J gene is TRBJ2-7, the V gene TRBV12-3 or TRBV12-4; D may be TRBD1 or TRBD2 (5 bases each). This TCR derives from a girl aged 5-17 years with multiple sclerosis. This CDR3 is CASSLGEFYEQYF. The CDR3 nucleotides are TGTGCCAGCAGTTTGGGGGAATTCTACGAGCAGTACTTC.